The present T cell receptor beta chain was sequenced within a study of T cell responses to AZD1222 COVID-19 vaccine (dated by TCRdb to about 2021). For the wider study: AZD1222 recipients with second doses at about 4 weeks or about 12 weeks were pooled, because spike-specific TCR depth and breadth did not differ between schedules. Trial participants were enrolled into age subgroups of 18-55, 56-69 and 70-plus years, which contained around 150, 28 and 57 TCR-sequenced participants, respectively. A total of about 250 trial participants underwent TCR sequencing, of whom 200 to 220 had received two doses of AZD1222 and about 25 had received two doses of the MenACWY control vaccine. Paper-wide results and their limitations: CD4 TCRs associated with the vaccine covered the entire spike protein, and the dominant responses were in regions 160-218 and 743-854. Conclusions about previously exposed vaccinees were limited because only a handful of AZD1222 recipients were SARS-CoV-2 seropositive at baseline. Epitopes outside the regions mutated in the B.1.351 and B.1.1.7 variants were reportedly recognized by nearly half of the unique spike-specific TCRs. Most participants were white British and females outnumbered males, and the authors suggested that clonal diversity may have been underestimated. The 56-69-year group was small, and its depth increase did not reach significance, likely because of low power. Because no day 14 peak-response samples were available, the repertoires could be characterized only after the peak T cell response. Spike-specific TCR breadth and depth rose significantly after two AZD1222 doses compared with day 0 and with MenACWY recipients.

The CDR3 regions of human TCRbeta chains were analyzed by immunosequencing. From the authors' description of their analysis: TCRs in the repertoires were compared against a reference library of SARS-CoV-2-specific TCRs that had been generated with the MIRA antigen-specificity platform. Breadth was defined as the fraction of unique TCRs that were SARS-CoV-2-associated, and depth was defined as the fraction of total T cells that were SARS-CoV-2-associated. Using the MIRA data, every spike-specific TCR was mapped to the spike region that the TCR reacted to and assigned to either a CD4 or a CD8 class. Log10-transformed breadth and depth values were compared by one-way ANOVA with Sidak's multiple comparisons tests. This immuneACCESS table, as held by TCRdb, lists in-frame sequences with V and J called but not all clones. Of the missing ones, under half trace to an unresolved V gene in checked studies; the others have no known cause. V and J calls plus clone size are reproduced from that table; the DNA served to infer D and trimming. The sample profile shows 170,000 or so clones; about nine tenths of them were found once. The ten largest account for about 3% of the sample.

What the time point label conveys for this sample: baseline before first vaccination. The vaccinee samples were drawn from two UK trials, COV001 and COV002, one of which was a single-blind randomized controlled phase 2/3 trial testing AZD1222 (ChAdOx1 nCoV-19) in healthy adults. For TCRbeta chain sequencing, PBMC samples from trial participants were taken at day 0 and at day 28 after the second dose. A word on this clone: No antigen is known for it. Per-nucleotide qualities are absent, and no much larger clonotype sits a single base away.

Spanning cysteine to phenylalanine, the CDR3 consists of 15 amino acids. This entry keeps only the CDR3 DNA: 45 bases, framed from base 1. The germline V gene (reference sequence) yields LNHDA for CDR1 and SQIVND for CDR2. The germline V end is reduced by 3 bases and the J end by 2 bases; junction bases left unmatched: 4. The source of this sequence is an adult in good health. The rearrangement combines TRBV19 with TRBJ2-1, with 7 bases matching TRBD2. Sequencing was performed on peripheral blood, taken on day 0 of AZD1222 vaccination. At the DNA level, the sequence is TGTGCCAGTAGTATGACCGGGACTACCTACAATGAGCAGTTCTTC. Translated, this gives CASSMTGTTYNEQFF.